One sample yielded the 32 T cell receptor beta chains listed below, sequenced in a study of T cell responses to AZD1222 COVID-19 vaccine. Data came from immunoSEQ multiplex PCR; TCRdb stores just in-frame clones and leaves some out. Of 91,000 or so clones in the sample, roughly 90% were seen once. The sample consisted of peripheral blood, taken 28 days after the second AZD1222 dose. These receptor sequences come from an adult who received the AZD1222 COVID-19 vaccine.

J is TRBJ1-3 and V is TRBV3-1 (or the pseudogene TRBV3-2); a possible D gene is TRBD1 (6 bases). Germline V gene sequence: CDR1 LGHDT, CDR2 YNNKEL (reference sequence). This CDR3 region has 17 residues. Deletions cut 5 bases from V and 1 base from J, with 18 bases between. The CDR3 is CASSESSGTNSGNTIYF. The CDR3 DNA follows: TGTGCCAGCAGCGAGTCTTCGGGGACAAATTCTGGAAACACCATATATTTT.

The CDR3 nucleotides read TGTGCCAGCAGTCCTCTACAGGGTAACACCGGGGAGCTGTTTTTT. This gives the protein CASSPLQGNTGELFF. V usage is TRBV2 and J usage is TRBJ2-2, with D maybe TRBD1 (6 bases). The length of the CDR3 is 15 residues. Trimming stripped 5 bases from V and 2 bases from J, with 12 bases between. CDR1 and CDR2 from the germline V gene are SNHLY and FYNNEI.

CDR3 sequence reads: CASSPGAGVGNYGYTF. In DNA, the CDR3 is TGTGCCAGCAGCCCAGGGGCAGGGGTTGGGAACTATGGCTACACCTTC. V usage is TRBV5-4 and J usage is TRBJ1-2; the D gene is possibly TRBD1 (6 bases). The germline V gene encodes CDR1 SGHNT and CDR2 YYREEE (reference sequence). Trimming stripped 4 bases from V and 2 bases from J, with 18 bases between. CDR3 length equals 16 residues.

Comments on this clone: One junction end does not reproduce the germline sequence, and a read error may be involved. This chain joins TRBV5-1 and TRBJ2-7; 7 bases map to TRBD1. The germline V gene encodes CDR1 SGHRS and CDR2 YFSETQ. The length of the CDR3 is 16 residues. The CDR3 coding sequence is TGCGCCAGCAGCTTGGATGGGACAGATACCTCCCACGAGCAGTACTTC. Encoded protein: CASSLDGTDTSHEQYF. Full variable domain (remainder filled in from reference TRBV5-1 and TRBJ2-7): KAGVTQTPRYLIKTRGQQVTLSCSPISGHRSVSWYQQTPGQGLQFLFEYFSETQRNKGNFPGRFSGRQFSNSRSEMNVSTLELGDSALYLCASSLDGTDTSHEQYFGPGTRLTVT.

CDR3 nucleotide sequence: TGTGCCAGCAGACGACTAGCGGGGGGTGGGGCTAGCACAGATACGCAGTATTTT. It codes for CASRRLAGGGASTDTQYF. The J gene is TRBJ2-3, the V gene TRBV6-6; 13 bases are a match to TRBD2. V was clipped by 6 bases and J by 0 bases; unmatched bases: 9. The CDR3 totals 18 residues. Germline V lookup: CDR1 MNHNY, CDR2 SVGAGI (reference sequence).

The chain is built from TRBV7-3 and TRBJ2-2; D gene uncertain. The CDR3 totals 13 residues. V shed 5 bases and J shed 5 bases, with 9 bases lying between them. Germline V CDR1 and CDR2: SGHTA, FQGTGA. This CDR3 reads CASSPTVTGELFF. CDR3 bases: TGTGCCAGCAGCCCAACAGTGACCGGGGAGCTGTTTTTT.

The V call is TRBV20-1, the J call TRBJ1-2; possible D gene TRBD1, 5 bases. Germline values: CDR1 DFQATT, CDR2 SNEGSKA (reference sequence). The length of the CDR3 is 13 residues. V was pared by 3 bases and J by 4 bases, with 12 bases between. The CDR3 DNA follows: TGCAGTGCTAGTGAGGGGTTGACCTATGGCTACACCTTC. Protein: CSASEGLTYGYTF.

This clone showed up just a few times. V gene TRBV27 combines with J gene TRBJ1-1, with D perhaps TRBD1 (5 bases). The CDR3 is 13 amino acids. Trimming removed 2 bases from V and 5 bases from J, with 9 bases in between. CDR1 is MNHEY and CDR2 is SMNVEV in the germline V gene (reference sequence). The CDR3 is CASSLAGQTEAFF. CDR3 coding DNA: TGTGCCAGCAGTTTAGCAGGGCAGACTGAAGCTTTCTTT.

The rearrangement links TRBV10-3 to TRBJ1-6; TRBD1 agrees at 11 bases. In germline, CDR1 is ENHRY, CDR2 SYGVKD. The CDR3 consists of 16 residues. Trimming at V came to 3 bases and at J to 7 bases, leaving 5 bases not matched to a gene. The CDR3: CAISDGGTGGNSPLHF. In DNA form, the CDR3 reads TGTGCCATCAGTGATGGGGGGACAGGGGGAAATTCACCCCTCCACTTT.

A note on this clone: The sample carries other DNA sequences with the same CDR3. The V and J genes are TRBV4-1 and TRBJ1-5; D uncertain. Germline CDR1 is MGHRA and CDR2 is YSYEKL. The CDR3 totals 14 residues. Trimming shortened V by 0 bases and J by 4 bases, and 7 bases separated the two germline ends. CDR3 loop: CASSQEPGNQPQHF. Here the CDR3 DNA reads TGCGCCAGCAGCCAAGAACCGGGAAATCAGCCCCAGCATTTT.

The chain uses TRBV18 and TRBJ1-1, with 7 bases identical to TRBD1. Germline V gene data show CDR1 as KGHSH and CDR2 as LQKENI. V shed 4 bases and J 4 bases; nucleotides not matched to a gene: 6. This CDR3 is built from 14 residues. CDR3: CASSLSGGGTEAFF. The CDR3 bases are TGTGCCAGCTCACTGTCAGGGGGGGGCACTGAAGCTTTCTTT.

The CDR3 nucleotides read TGTGCCAGCAGCCCGACAGGGGGCGCAAACACTGAAGCTTTCTTT. Protein: CASSPTGGANTEAFF. The rearrangement uses TRBV5-6 and TRBJ1-1; 10 bases are a match to TRBD1. Trimming took 4 bases from V and 2 from J; bases not matched to a gene: 5. This CDR3 is 15 amino acids long. Germline V CDR1 and CDR2: SGHDT, YYEEEE. The whole variable domain, filled in from reference TRBV5-6 and TRBJ1-1, reads DAGVTQSPTHLIKTRGQQVTLRCSPKSGHDTVSWYQQALGQGPQFIFQYYEEEERQRGNFPDRFSGHQFPNYSSELNVNALLLGDSALYLCASSPTGGANTEAFFGQGTRLTVV.

The chain combines TRBV28 with TRBJ1-1; a weak D match, TRBD1 (5 bases). The V end lost 6 bases, the J end lost 11 bases, and 19 bases lay between the germline ends. This CDR3 spans 13 amino acids. From germline, CDR1 is MDHEN and CDR2 SYDVKM. The CDR3 nucleotides are TGTGCCAGCAGGCTCCAGGGTGTTAAGGTGGCTTTCTTT. This codes for CASRLQGVKVAFF.

The chain uses TRBV7-9 and TRBJ1-2; the D gene is possibly TRBD1 (5 bases). Germline CDR1 SEHNR, CDR2 FQNEAQ (reference sequence). V shed 2 bases and J shed 2 bases, with 12 bases lying between them. The CDR3 covers 15 residues. This CDR3 reads CASSLSLAGNYGYTF. The CDR3 nucleotides are TGTGCCAGCAGCTTATCGCTGGCAGGGAACTATGGCTACACCTTC.

The sample holds a few counts of this clone. The chain carries TRBV15 and TRBJ1-3; D is unclear. The V and J ends lost 0 bases and 0 bases respectively, with 9 bases between them. The CDR3 sequence is 16 residues long. The germline V gene has CDR1 LNHNV and CDR2 YYDKDF (reference sequence). The CDR3: CATSRDVGPSGNTIYF. CDR3 DNA: TGTGCCACCAGCAGAGATGTCGGACCCTCTGGAAACACCATATATTTT.

The chain recombines TRBV11-2 with TRBJ2-6; D remains ambiguous. Trimming removed 1 base at V and 0 bases at J, with 7 bases between. CDR1 is SGHAT and CDR2 is FQNNGV in the germline V gene. This CDR3 region has 16 residues. CDR3: CASSLGGTSGANVLTF. Written as DNA, the CDR3 is TGTGCCAGCAGCTTAGGCGGCACCTCTGGGGCCAACGTCCTGACTTTC.

This chain connects TRBV28 to TRBJ1-4; D is perhaps TRBD1 (6 bases). From germline, CDR1 is MDHEN and CDR2 SYDVKM. CDR3 length equals 23 residues. With 8 bases removed from V and 0 bases from J, the gap between germline ends came to 37 bases. The DNA of the CDR3 is TGTGCCAGCGGCTTGATCGGACAGCGTTTTACAACACGATCATACACAACTAATGAAAAACTGTTTTTT. It is translated as CASGLIGQRFTTRSYTTNEKLFF.

The rearrangement joins TRBV7-9 to TRBJ2-7; a weak D match, TRBD1 (6 bases). This CDR3 is built from 13 residues. The germline CDR1 and CDR2 sequences are SEHNR and FQNEAQ (reference sequence). Trimming shortened V by 9 bases and J by 0 bases, and 12 bases separated the two germline ends. DNA for the CDR3: TGTGCCAGTGAAGACAGGAACTCCTACGAGCAGTACTTC. Encoded protein: CASEDRNSYEQYF.

This chain links TRBV7-9 with TRBJ2-1, with TRBD1 matching 7 bases. CDR3 length: 14 amino acids. With V trimmed by 5 bases and J by 9 bases, 10 bases remained unmatched. The germline CDR1 and CDR2 sequences are SEHNR and FQNEAQ (reference sequence). Here the CDR3 reads CASSGVTGLSEQFF. CDR3 DNA: TGTGCCAGCAGCGGCGTGACAGGGCTAAGTGAGCAGTTCTTC.

V usage is TRBV20-1 and J usage is TRBJ1-1; 9 bases fit TRBD1. Germline V gives CDR1 DFQATT, CDR2 SNEGSKA (reference sequence). CDR3 length: 17 residues. The junction had 13 bases not matched to a gene; V was cut back by 3 bases and J by 2 bases. DNA of the CDR3: TGCAGTGCTAGTGGGGCGAACAGGGGGCATACTAACACTGAAGCTTTCTTT. It is translated as CSASGANRGHTNTEAFF.

The chain joins TRBV9 to TRBJ2-3; possible D gene TRBD1, 5 bases. CDR3 length: 15 amino acids. V lost 0 bases, J lost 2 bases, and 10 bases lay in between. CDR1 and CDR2 from the germline V gene are SGDLS and YYNGEE. The CDR3 nucleotides are TGTGCCAGCAGCGTAGGGGCAGGGCCCACAGATACGCAGTATTTT. Protein product: CASSVGAGPTDTQYF.

About this clone itself: Other DNA sequences in this specimen translate into the identical CDR3. DNA for the CDR3: TGCAGTGCCGACCGCAACACTGAAGCTTTCTTT. This gives the protein CSADRNTEAFF. The chain couples TRBV20-1 to TRBJ1-1; D call uncertain. Germline CDR1 DFQATT, CDR2 SNEGSKA (reference sequence). Deletions cut 6 bases from V and 2 bases from J, with 7 bases between. The CDR3 spans 11 residues.

This clone was counted a single time. The rearrangement uses TRBV5-6 and TRBJ1-5; D not certain. Trimming shortened V by 4 bases and J by 1 base, and 12 bases separated the two germline ends. The CDR3 loop spans 15 amino acids. CDR1 is SGHDT, CDR2 YYEEEE, per germline. The CDR3 coding sequence is TGTGCCAGCAGCGACTGGACGGTGAGCAATCAGCCCCAGCATTTT. Its translation is CASSDWTVSNQPQHF.

The rearrangement uses TRBV9 and TRBJ2-1; 7 nucleotides align to TRBD1. From germline, CDR1 is SGDLS and CDR2 YYNGEE. The CDR3 runs 15 residues. With V trimmed by 6 bases and J by 2 bases, 8 bases remained unmatched. The CDR3 loop reads CASTPGGLAYNEQFF. CDR3 DNA sequence: TGTGCCAGCACTCCAGGGGGTTTGGCCTACAATGAGCAGTTCTTC.

The genes are TRBV10-3 and TRBJ2-5; 7 positions match TRBD2. CDR3 length: 13 amino acids. Trimming took 6 bases from V and 3 from J; bases not matched to a gene: 4. In germline, CDR1 is ENHRY, CDR2 SYGVKD. The DNA for the CDR3 is TGTGCCATCAGCCTAGGGAGGGAAGAGACCCAGTACTTC. Its translation: CAISLGREETQYF.

The V call is TRBV2, the J call TRBJ1-4; unclear D gene. Germline V lookup: CDR1 SNHLY, CDR2 FYNNEI. V was clipped by 8 bases and J by 7 bases, with 11 bases between them. The CDR3 has 12 residues. CDR3 in amino acids: CASGRLGEKLFF. The CDR3 DNA reads as TGTGCCAGCGGCAGACTAGGTGAAAAACTGTTTTTT.

CDR3 sequence (DNA): TGTGCCAGCAGCTACCGGAATGGGGCTGAAGCTTTCTTT. It encodes CASSYRNGAEAFF. The chain is built from TRBV7-3 and TRBJ1-1, with D unclear. Germline values: CDR1 SGHTA, CDR2 FQGTGA. V was trimmed by 4 bases and J by 6 bases, leaving 12 bases between them. The CDR3 consists of 13 residues.

The chain couples TRBV18 to TRBJ2-7; 7 nucleotides match TRBD1. There are 12 residues in the CDR3. The V segment lost 3 bases and the J segment 10 bases; nucleotides outside the gene matches: 6. Germline loops: CDR1 KGHSH, CDR2 LQKENI. Written as DNA, the CDR3 is TGTGCCAGCTCACCGACAGGGCCAGGCCAGTACTTC. As protein: CASSPTGPGQYF.

The CDR3 region has the DNA TGTGCCAGCAGTCCTATACAAGCGGGGTCATGGATTTTCGCTAACTATGGCTACACCTTC. This gives the protein CASSPIQAGSWIFANYGYTF. This chain links TRBV28 with TRBJ1-2, with D uncertain. The CDR3 runs 20 residues. The V end lost 5 bases, the J end lost 0 bases, and 28 bases lay between the germline ends. Germline V gene lookup returns CDR1 MDHEN and CDR2 SYDVKM.

To note about this clone: Other DNA sequences of this sample code for an identical CDR3. This chain connects TRBV12-3 or TRBV12-4 to TRBJ1-1; D unresolved. V was pared by 4 bases and J by 5 bases, with 8 bases between. The CDR3 length is 12 residues. The DNA for the CDR3 is TGTGCCAGCAGTTGGGTTGGGACTGAAGCTTTCTTT. Encoded protein: CASSWVGTEAFF.

The chain is built from TRBV19 and TRBJ1-2; perhaps TRBD1 as D (5 bases). Trimming stripped 7 bases from V and 2 bases from J, with 20 bases between. This CDR3 has 16 residues. From germline, CDR1 is LNHDA and CDR2 SQIVND (reference sequence). CDR3 coding DNA: TGTGCCAGTACCTCCCTCGCAGGGAGGGCGAACTATGGCTACACCTTC. Protein: CASTSLAGRANYGYTF.

This clone was seen more than once but under ten times. The gene calls are TRBV7-8 and TRBJ1-5; D ambiguous. CDR3 length: 14 residues. V gave up 3 bases and J gave up 1 base, with 7 bases separating them. Germline V gene lookup returns CDR1 SGHVS and CDR2 FQNEAQ. The CDR3 bases are TGTGCCAGCAGCTTTTTAGGGAGCAATCAGCCCCAGCATTTT. Translated, it gives CASSFLGSNQPQHF.